The sequence of this TCR beta chain was determined in a study of blood T cell repertoires in COVID-19. Study background: The United States, Italy and Spain provided the acute and convalescent COVID-19 samples. PBMCs, B-cell-depleted T cells, or T cells were the source of the cDNA or gDNA that made up the material.

In the original workflow: Estimation of nucleated cell counts relied on the amplification of reference gene primers. Generated by immunoSEQ multiplex PCR, the TCRdb table keeps only in-frame clones and is missing some. That table furnishes V, J and clone size, whereas the DNA furnished D and trimming. The table lists hundreds of thousands of clones, 65% to 90% of them singletons. Seattle patients were enrolled during active infection and followed longitudinally. CDR1 is MNHEY and CDR2 is SVGEGT in the germline V gene. V was clipped by 2 bases and J by 2 bases, with 9 bases between them. This CDR3 comprises 14 residues.

This chain connects TRBV6-2 or TRBV6-3 to TRBJ1-1; a possible D gene is TRBD1 (6 bases). The sequenced sample consisted of peripheral blood. This clonotype was sampled from a woman aged 70 to 79 with COVID-19, enrolled during active disease. In DNA form, the CDR3 reads TGTGCCAGCAGTTACGGGGGGGCAAACACTGAAGCTTTCTTT. Its protein product is CASSYGGANTEAFF.